The following is a T cell receptor beta chain sequence with its context. Method: immunoSEQ multiplex PCR; TCRdb's copy keeps in-frame clones and lacks some. Here the sample spans about 32,000 clones, 75% to 90% being singletons. This sample was taken from a study of T cells in narcolepsy. The CDR3 totals 18 residues. Germline CDR1 is SGHNT and CDR2 is YENEEA. V gave up 5 bases and J gave up 0 bases; unmatched junction bases: 8. The chain links TRBV11-3 to TRBJ2-6; 9 nucleotides match TRBD1. The source of this sequence is a human donor in good health. Source material: memory (CD45RA-) CD4+ T cells from blood. The CDR3 is CASSPGTGHSSGANVLTF. The CDR3 region has the DNA TGTGCCAGCAGCCCCGGGACAGGGCATAGCTCTGGGGCCAACGTCCTGACTTTC.